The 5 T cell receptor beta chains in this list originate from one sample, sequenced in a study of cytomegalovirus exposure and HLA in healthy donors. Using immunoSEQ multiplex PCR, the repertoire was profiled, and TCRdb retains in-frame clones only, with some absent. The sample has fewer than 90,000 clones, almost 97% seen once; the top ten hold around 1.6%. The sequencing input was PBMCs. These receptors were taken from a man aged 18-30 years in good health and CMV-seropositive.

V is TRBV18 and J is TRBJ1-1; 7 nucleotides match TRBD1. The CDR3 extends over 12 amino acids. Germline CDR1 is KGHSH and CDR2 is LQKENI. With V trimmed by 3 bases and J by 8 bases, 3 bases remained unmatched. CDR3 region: CASSPGTDEAFF. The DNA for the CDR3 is TGTGCCAGCTCACCGGGGACAGACGAAGCTTTCTTT.

Here the CDR3 reads CAEIAGEAKNIQYF. Here the CDR3 DNA reads TGCGCCGAAATAGCGGGAGAGGCCAAAAACATTCAGTACTTC. The chain couples TRBV5-1 to TRBJ2-4, with 9 bases lining up with TRBD2. Germline CDR1 SGHRS, CDR2 YFSETQ. J gave up 1 base and V 10 bases, and 6 bases lay outside the gene matches. CDR3 length: 14 residues.

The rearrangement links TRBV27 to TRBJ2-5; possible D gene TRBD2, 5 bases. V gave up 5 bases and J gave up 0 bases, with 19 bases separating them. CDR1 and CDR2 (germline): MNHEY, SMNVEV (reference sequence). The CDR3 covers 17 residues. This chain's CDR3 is CASSPLVAGGYQETQYF. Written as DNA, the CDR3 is TGTGCCAGCAGTCCCCTGGTGGCGGGCGGGTACCAAGAGACCCAGTACTTC.

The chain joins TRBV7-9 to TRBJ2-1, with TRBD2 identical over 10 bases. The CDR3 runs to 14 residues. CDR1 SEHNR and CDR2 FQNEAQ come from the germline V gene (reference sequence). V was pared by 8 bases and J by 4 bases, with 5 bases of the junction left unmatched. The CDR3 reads CASGEREGYNEQFF. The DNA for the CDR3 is TGTGCCAGCGGTGAGCGGGAGGGGTACAATGAGCAGTTCTTC.

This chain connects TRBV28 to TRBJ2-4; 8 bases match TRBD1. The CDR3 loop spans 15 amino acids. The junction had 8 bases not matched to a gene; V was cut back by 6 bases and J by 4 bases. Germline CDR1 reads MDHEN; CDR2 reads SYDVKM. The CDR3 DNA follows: TGTGCCAGCAGCCCATCACGGACAGGGAAAAACATTCAGTACTTC. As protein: CASSPSRTGKNIQYF. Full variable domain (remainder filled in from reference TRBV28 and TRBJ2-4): DVKVTQSSRYLVKRTGEKVFLECVQDMDHENMFWYRQDPGLGLRLIYFSYDVKMKEKGDIPEGYSVSREKKERFSLILESASTNQTSMYLCASSPSRTGKNIQYFGAGTRLSVL.